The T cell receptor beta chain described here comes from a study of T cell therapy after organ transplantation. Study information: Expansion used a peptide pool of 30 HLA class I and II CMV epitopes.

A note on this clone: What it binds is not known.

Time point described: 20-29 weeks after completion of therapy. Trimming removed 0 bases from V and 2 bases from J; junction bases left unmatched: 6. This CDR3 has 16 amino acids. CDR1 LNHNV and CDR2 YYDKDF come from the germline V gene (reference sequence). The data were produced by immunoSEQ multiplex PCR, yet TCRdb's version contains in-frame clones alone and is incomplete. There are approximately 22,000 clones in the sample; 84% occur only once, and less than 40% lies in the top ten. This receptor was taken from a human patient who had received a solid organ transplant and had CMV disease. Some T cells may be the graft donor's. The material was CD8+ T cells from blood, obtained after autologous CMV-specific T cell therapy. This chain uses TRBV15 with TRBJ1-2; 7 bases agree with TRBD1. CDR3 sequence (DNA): TGTGCCACCAGCAGAGATCGGGAACAGGGGAACTATGGCTACACCTTC. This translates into CATSRDREQGNYGYTF.